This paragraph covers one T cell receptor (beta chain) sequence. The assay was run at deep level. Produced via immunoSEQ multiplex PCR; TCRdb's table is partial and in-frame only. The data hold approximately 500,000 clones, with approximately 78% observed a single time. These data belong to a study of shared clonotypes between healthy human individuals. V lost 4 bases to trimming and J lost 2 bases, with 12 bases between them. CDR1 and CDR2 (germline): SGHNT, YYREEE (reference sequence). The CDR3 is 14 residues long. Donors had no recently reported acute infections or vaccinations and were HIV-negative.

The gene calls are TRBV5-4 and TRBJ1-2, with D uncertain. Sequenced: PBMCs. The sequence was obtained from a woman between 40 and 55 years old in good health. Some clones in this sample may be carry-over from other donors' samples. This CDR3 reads CASSPGRSNYGYTF. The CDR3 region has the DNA TGTGCCAGCAGCCCCGGACGGAGCAACTATGGCTACACCTTC.